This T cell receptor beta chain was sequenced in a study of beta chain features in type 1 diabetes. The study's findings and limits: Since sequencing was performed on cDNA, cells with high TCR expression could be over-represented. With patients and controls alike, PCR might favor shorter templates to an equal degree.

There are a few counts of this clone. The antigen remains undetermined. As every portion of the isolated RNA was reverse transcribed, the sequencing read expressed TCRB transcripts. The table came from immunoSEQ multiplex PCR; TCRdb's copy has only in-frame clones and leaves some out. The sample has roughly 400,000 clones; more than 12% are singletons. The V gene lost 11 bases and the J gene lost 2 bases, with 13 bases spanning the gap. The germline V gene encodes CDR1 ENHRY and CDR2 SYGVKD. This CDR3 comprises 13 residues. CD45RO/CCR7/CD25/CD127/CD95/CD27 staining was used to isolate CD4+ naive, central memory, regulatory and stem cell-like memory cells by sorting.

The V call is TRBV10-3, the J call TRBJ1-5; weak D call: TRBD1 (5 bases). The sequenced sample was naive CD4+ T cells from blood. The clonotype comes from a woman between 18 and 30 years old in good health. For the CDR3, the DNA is TGTGCCGTAAAACAACAGGGCAATCAGCCCCAGCATTTT. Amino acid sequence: CAVKQQGNQPQHF.